The clone carrying this T cell receptor beta chain has a handful of counts. Antigen specificity is unknown. The CDR3 length is 14 residues. Germline assignment: CDR1 ENHRY and CDR2 SYGVKD. V was clipped by 7 bases and J by 2 bases; unmatched bases: 4. Pregnant or lactating patients were excluded, as were those with uncontrolled infection or other autoimmune disease. Thyroid ultrasound, orbital computed tomography, clinical symptoms, and serum thyroxine and TRAb underpinned diagnoses. The data are from a study of T cells in Graves' hyperthyroidism and ophthalmopathy. Study-wide results and limits: Peripheral blood also featured most of the thyroid clonotypes expanded above 0.001. Model-based prediction identified ophthalmopathy a median roughly 6.1 months prior to its onset.

What was amplified from RNA transcripts were TCR beta CDR3 regions. HTBI primers were the set used in a first-round RT-PCR of the TCR CDR3. One entry per CDR3 protein results from TCRdb running MiXCR on the multiplex PCR reads. The table lists over 350,000 distinct CDR3 sequences, about 18% of them singletons, with roughly two fifths in the top ten. The clonotype was recovered from a man younger than 35 with Graves' ophthalmopathy. The V gene is TRBV10-3, the J gene TRBJ2-5; TRBD2 matches at 10 bases. The sequencing input was blood. The CDR3 nucleotides are TGTGCCATCAAGCTAGCGGGGGAGCAAGAGACCCAGTACTTC. Protein sequence: CAIKLAGEQETQYF.